This T cell receptor (beta chain) was recorded in a study of blood T cell repertoires in COVID-19. Overall study context: Spain, Italy and the United States supplied samples that represented acute and convalescent COVID-19. PBMCs, B-cell-depleted T cells, or T cells provided the cDNA or gDNA that made up the material.

Original processing notes: Nucleated cell number was recorded as an estimate derived from reference gene primer amplification. Sequencing was performed with immunoSEQ multiplex PCR; in TCRdb, only in-frame clones are kept and a portion is missing. V and J calls and clone size are given by that table; D and trimming were obtained from the DNA. There are fewer than 200,000 clones in the sample; 70% to 85% occur only once, and 1.2% lies in the top ten. Trimming shortened V by 4 bases and J by 7 bases, and 5 bases separated the two germline ends. The CDR3 has 12 amino acids. The V gene's germline CDR1 is LNHDA and CDR2 SQIVND (reference sequence).

The chain links TRBV19 to TRBJ1-6; D remains unclear. The clonotype was recovered from a man between 60 and 70 years old who had recovered from COVID-19. Sequencing was carried out using peripheral blood. The CDR3: CASSNGNSPLHF. The CDR3 nucleotides are TGTGCCAGTAGTAACGGGAATTCACCCCTCCACTTT.